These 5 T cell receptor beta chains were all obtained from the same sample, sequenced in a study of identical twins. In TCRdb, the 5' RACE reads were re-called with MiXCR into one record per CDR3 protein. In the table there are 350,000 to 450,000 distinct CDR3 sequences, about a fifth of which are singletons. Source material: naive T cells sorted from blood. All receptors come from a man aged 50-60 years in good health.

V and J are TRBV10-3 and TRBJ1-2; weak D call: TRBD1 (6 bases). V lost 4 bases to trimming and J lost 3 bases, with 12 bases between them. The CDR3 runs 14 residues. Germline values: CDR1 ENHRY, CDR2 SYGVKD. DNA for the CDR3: TGTGCCATCAGTGTAGGGGGGCATGACTATGGCTACACCTTC. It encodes CAISVGGHDYGYTF.

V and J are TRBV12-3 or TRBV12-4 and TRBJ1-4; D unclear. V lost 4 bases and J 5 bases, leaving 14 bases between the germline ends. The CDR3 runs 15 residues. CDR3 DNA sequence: TGTGCCAGCAGTTCCTACAGCACTTCGAATGAAAAACTGTTTTTT. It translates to CASSSYSTSNEKLFF.

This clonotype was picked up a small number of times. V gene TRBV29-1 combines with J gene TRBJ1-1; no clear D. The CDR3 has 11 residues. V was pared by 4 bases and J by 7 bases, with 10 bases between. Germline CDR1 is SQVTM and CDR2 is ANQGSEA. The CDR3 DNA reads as TGCAGCGTTGGGTGGAGAAATGAAGCTTTCTTT. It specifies CSVGWRNEAFF.

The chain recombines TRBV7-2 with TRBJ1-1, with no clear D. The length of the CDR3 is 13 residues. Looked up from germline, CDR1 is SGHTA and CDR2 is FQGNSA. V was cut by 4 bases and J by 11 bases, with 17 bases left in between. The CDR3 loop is CASSSLRRRMAFF. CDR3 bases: TGTGCCAGCAGCTCCTTAAGACGGCGGATGGCTTTCTTT.

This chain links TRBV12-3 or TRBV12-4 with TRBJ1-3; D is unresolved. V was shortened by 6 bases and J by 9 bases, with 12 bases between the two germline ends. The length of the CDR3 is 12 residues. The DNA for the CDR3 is TGTGCCAGCAGCCCGGTGGGTGGCACCATATATTTT. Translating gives CASSPVGGTIYF.